This T cell receptor (beta chain) is from a study of blood T cell repertoires in COVID-19 (dated by TCRdb to the early 2020s). A note on the overall study: Samples from collaborators originated in the United States, Italy and Spain and spanned both the acute and convalescent phases of COVID-19. The material from the prospective study consisted of cDNA or gDNA derived from T cells, B-cell-depleted T cells, or PBMCs. Deeply sampled blood TCRbeta repertoires from subjects exposed to, actively infected with, or recovered from COVID-19 were included in the dataset. The repertoires were released in a freely available public database meant as a resource for research on the immune response to SARS-CoV-2. Samples came from the ongoing ImmuneRACE study (first 160 participants) plus 1,254 subjects from 6 global collaborators. Sample metadata almost always included a de-identified subject ID, COVID-19 status, age in years and sex. Where available, HLA class I and class II types were taken from metadata supplied by the sample provider and were not determined by assay-based typing. Points the paper makes about the study in general: Clinical and demographic metadata were provided uncurated, with the amount varying by source and participant.

TCRbeta CDR3 regions were amplified from genomic DNA by means of the immunoSEQ Assay, a bias-controlled multiplex PCR. In the paper's pipeline: Within the assay, amplification of reference gene primers was used to estimate how many nucleated cells each sample contained. To quantify the absolute abundance of each unique TCRbeta CDR3 rearrangement, sequence reads were collapsed and filtered. For each sample, productive Simpson clonality was calculated as the square root of Simpson's diversity index across productive rearrangements. TCRdb retrieved this table from immuneACCESS and kept in-frame rearrangements only. Not all clones are present; in checked studies, unresolved V genes account for under half, and no reason is known for the remainder. V and J calls and clone size are those listed in that table; D and trimming were worked out from the DNA. The sample yields around 70,000 clones; about 84% were counted once. Of the sample, around a sixth falls within the top ten clones.

For this clone: What antigen it recognizes has not been identified. No much larger clone exists at a distance of one base, and base qualities are not known.

Whole blood was collected in K2EDTA tubes by collaborating institutions according to the institutions' own protocols. For TCRbeta analysis, collaborators shipped samples as frozen whole blood, isolated PBMCs, or DNA extracted from either of those sample types. From the cysteine up to the phenylalanine, the CDR3 has a length of 15 residues. Only the CDR3 portion is preserved as DNA: 45 bases, with reading frame beginning at the first base. CDR1 and CDR2 were assigned from the germline V gene (reference sequence) as LNHNV and YYDKDF. V gives up 1 base and J gives up 1 base, and the segment between their germline ends measures 10 bases.

The source material was peripheral blood. Rearrangement joined TRBV15 to TRBJ1-1; the D gene cannot be resolved reliably. The clonotype originates from a human donor in a cohort sampled during active COVID-19. The CDR3 is CATSRGRRGNTEAFF. The DNA sequence is given as TGTGCCACCAGCAGAGGGCGCCGGGGGAACACTGAAGCTTTCTTT.